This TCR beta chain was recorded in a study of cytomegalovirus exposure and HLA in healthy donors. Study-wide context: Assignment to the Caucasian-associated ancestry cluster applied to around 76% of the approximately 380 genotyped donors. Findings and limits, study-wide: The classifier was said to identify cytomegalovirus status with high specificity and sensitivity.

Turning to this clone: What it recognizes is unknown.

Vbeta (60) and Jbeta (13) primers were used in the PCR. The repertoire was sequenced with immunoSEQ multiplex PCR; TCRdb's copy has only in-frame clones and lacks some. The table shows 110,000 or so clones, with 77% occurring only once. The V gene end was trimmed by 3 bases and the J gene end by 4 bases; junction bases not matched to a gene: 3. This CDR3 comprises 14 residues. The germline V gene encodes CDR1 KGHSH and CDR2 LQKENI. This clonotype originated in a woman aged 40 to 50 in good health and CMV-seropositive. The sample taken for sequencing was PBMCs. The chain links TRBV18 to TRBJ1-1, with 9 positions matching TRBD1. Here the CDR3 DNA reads TGTGCCAGCTCACCCGGACAGGGGAGCACTGAAGCTTTCTTT. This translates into CASSPGQGSTEAFF.